This T cell receptor beta chain was recorded in a study of shared clonotypes between healthy human individuals. Across the whole study: Per donor, three plates held CD4 naive cells, three held CD4 memory, two held CD8 naive and one held CD8 memory. General study results and limits: In having few donors, the study represented limited genetic and exposure-history diversity.

In regard to this clone: Its specificity is unknown.

Produced via immunoSEQ multiplex PCR; TCRdb's table is partial and in-frame only. The sample gives around 2.1 million clones, about 92% of which show up once; around 1.7% is in the top ten. The CDR3 loop spans 13 amino acids. Per germline, CDR1 ENHRY and CDR2 SYGVKD. The J segment lost 0 bases and the V segment lost 10 bases, leaving 4 bases of the junction unmatched. CD8 cells classed as naive were CD45RO-negative and positively selected for CCR7, excluding terminally differentiated effector memory CD45RA+ cells. Study donors comprised healthy, HIV-negative adults devoid of recent acute infection or vaccination. Caucasian adults living in Nashville, Tennessee, provided all samples.

The chain links TRBV10-3 to TRBJ1-1; TRBD1 agrees at 8 bases. The specimen sequenced was naive CD8+ T cells from PBMCs. The source is a man younger than 30 in good health. Some clones in this sample may be carry-over from other donors' samples. This CDR3 reads CANAGGLNTEAFF. CDR3 in DNA: TGTGCCAACGCAGGGGGCTTGAACACTGAAGCTTTCTTT.